Each of the 6 T cell receptor beta chains below was sequenced from the same sample in a study of blood T cell repertoires in COVID-19. Sequencing used immunoSEQ multiplex PCR; TCRdb keeps in-frame clones, though not all of them. The sample lists around 110,000 clones, approximately 90% occurring once. Source material: peripheral blood. The source is a man aged 40-49 years with acute or convalescent COVID-19.

The sample holds one count of this clone. The chain joins TRBV7-9 to TRBJ2-7, with a possible D match to TRBD1 (6 bases). This CDR3 has 14 amino acids. The V end lost 6 bases, the J end lost 2 bases, and 14 bases lay between the germline ends. Germline V gene sequence: CDR1 SEHNR, CDR2 FQNEAQ (reference sequence). CDR3 sequence (DNA): TGTGCCAGCAGAAGGCAGGGGCCTACCTACGAGCAGTACTTC. Translation: CASRRQGPTYEQYF.

This clone has just one count. This chain connects TRBV19 to TRBJ1-2, with D tentatively TRBD1 (5 bases). CDR3 length: 15 residues. Germline CDR1 and CDR2: LNHDA and SQIVND (reference sequence). Trimming pared 8 bases from V and 8 bases from J, leaving 24 bases between. For the CDR3, the DNA is TGTGCCAGTTCTGGGCGGGGCTCCTTTCCCGGGGGCTACACCTTC. Protein: CASSGRGSFPGGYTF.

The chain recombines TRBV9 with TRBJ2-5, with 12 bases aligning to TRBD2. The CDR3 contains 15 residues. Germline V gives CDR1 SGDLS, CDR2 YYNGEE. V was clipped by 4 bases and J by 4 bases; unmatched bases: 5. The CDR3 DNA sequence: TGTGCCAGCAGCTTAGGACTAGCGGGGAGAGAGACCCAGTACTTC. The encoded protein is CASSLGLAGRETQYF. Filled out from reference TRBV9 and TRBJ2-5, the complete variable domain reads DSGVTQTPKHLITATGQRVTLRCSPRSGDLSVYWYQQSLDQGLQFLIQYYNGEERAKGNILERFSAQQFPDLHSELNLSSLELGDSALYFCASSLGLAGRETQYFGPGTRLLVL.

The genes are TRBV19 and TRBJ1-2, with 11 bases fitting TRBD1. The length of the CDR3 is 20 residues. V lost 3 bases, J lost 0 bases, and 15 bases stayed unmatched. Germline loops: CDR1 LNHDA, CDR2 SQIVND (reference sequence). CDR3 sequence: CASSIRLTGTGGSSNYGYTF. The CDR3 bases are TGTGCCAGTAGTATTAGACTTACCGGGACAGGGGGATCTTCTAACTATGGCTACACCTTC.

The rearrangement uses TRBV11-2 and TRBJ1-6; D is unresolved. Trimming pared 1 base from V and 9 bases from J, leaving 10 bases between. From germline, CDR1 is SGHAT and CDR2 FQNNGV. This CDR3 region has 14 residues. The CDR3 reads CASSLAGAFSPLHF. CDR3 nucleotide sequence: TGTGCCAGCAGCTTAGCGGGAGCGTTTTCACCCCTCCACTTT.

J is TRBJ1-1 and V is TRBV3-1 (or the pseudogene TRBV3-2); the D gene is possibly TRBD1 (6 bases). CDR1 and CDR2 from the germline V gene are LGHDT and YNNKEL (reference sequence). The V and J ends lost 4 bases and 2 bases respectively, with 11 bases between them. The CDR3 contains 14 residues. The CDR3 DNA is TGTGCCAGCAGCCTGACAGGAGAAAACACTGAAGCTTTCTTT. This translates into CASSLTGENTEAFF.